This T cell receptor beta chain was observed in a study of cytomegalovirus exposure and HLA in healthy donors. The PCR had 60 Vbeta and 13 Jbeta primers. Here immunoSEQ multiplex PCR was the method, and the copy in TCRdb shows in-frame clones only, minus some. The table has some 62,000 clones, 80% to 90% seen once. Trimming removed 9 bases at V and 2 bases at J, with 10 bases between. From germline, CDR1 is SNHLY and CDR2 FYNNEI. The CDR3 extends over 12 amino acids. This clonotype was obtained from a man aged 18 to 35 in good health and CMV-seronegative. The sample consisted of PBMCs. This chain links TRBV2 with TRBJ1-2; D possibly corresponds to TRBD1 (6 bases). CDR3 in amino acids: CARGGGNYGYTF. CDR3 DNA: TGTGCCAGAGGGGGGGGGAACTATGGCTACACCTTC. Complete variable domain (other parts from reference TRBV2 and TRBJ1-2): EPEVTQTPSHQVTQMGQEVILRCVPISNHLYFYWYRQILGQKVEFLVSFYNNEISEKSEIFDDQFSVERPDGSNFTLKIRSTKLEDSAMYFCARGGGNYGYTFGSGTRLTVV.